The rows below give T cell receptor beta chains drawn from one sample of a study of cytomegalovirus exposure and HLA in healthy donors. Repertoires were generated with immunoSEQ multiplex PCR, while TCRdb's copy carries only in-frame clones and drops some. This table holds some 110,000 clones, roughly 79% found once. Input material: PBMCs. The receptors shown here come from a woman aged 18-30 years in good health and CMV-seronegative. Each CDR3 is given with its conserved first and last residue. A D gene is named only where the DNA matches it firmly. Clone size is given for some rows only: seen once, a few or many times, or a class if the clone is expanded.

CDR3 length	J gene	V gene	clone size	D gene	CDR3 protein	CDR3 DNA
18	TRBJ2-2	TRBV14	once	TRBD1	CASSPSRDRESWTGELFF	TGTGCCAGCAGCCCGTCCCGGGACAGGGAATCATGGACCGGGGAGCTGTTTTTT
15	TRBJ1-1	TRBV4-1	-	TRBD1	CASSQTRTGHTEAFF	TGCGCCAGCAGCCAAACAAGGACAGGGCACACTGAAGCTTTCTTT
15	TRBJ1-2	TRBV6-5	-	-	CASSYSVVGAYGYTF	TGTGCCAGCAGTTATTCGGTAGTGGGAGCCTATGGCTACACCTTC
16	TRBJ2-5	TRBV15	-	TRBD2	CATSRDGLAGTETQYF	TGTGCCACCAGCAGAGATGGGCTAGCGGGTACTGAGACCCAGTACTTC
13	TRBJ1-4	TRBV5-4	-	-	CASSLREREKLFF	TGTGCCAGCAGCTTGAGGGAGCGTGAAAAACTGTTTTTT
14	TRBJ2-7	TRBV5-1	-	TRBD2	CASSLSSGGYEQYF	TGCGCCAGCAGCTTGTCTAGCGGGGGGTACGAGCAGTACTTC
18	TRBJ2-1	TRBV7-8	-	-	CASSQKPGGQSLYNEQFF	TGTGCCAGCAGCCAAAAGCCCGGTGGACAGTCACTATACAATGAGCAGTTCTTC
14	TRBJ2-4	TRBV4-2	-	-	CASSLSLAKNIQYF	TGTGCCAGCAGCCTTAGCTTAGCCAAAAACATTCAGTACTTC
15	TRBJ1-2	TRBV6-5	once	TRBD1	CASRIGQGKNYGYTF	TGTGCCAGCAGAATAGGACAGGGCAAAAACTATGGCTACACCTTC
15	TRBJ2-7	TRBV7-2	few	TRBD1	CASSLLRSTGQGPHF	TGTGCCAGCAGCCTACTACGCTCCACGGGACAGGGGCCGCACTTC
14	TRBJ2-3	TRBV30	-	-	CAWNGQQNTDTQYF	TGTGCCTGGAATGGTCAACAGAACACAGATACGCAGTATTTT
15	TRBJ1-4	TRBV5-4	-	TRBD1	CASSGEDRGDEKLFF	TGTGCCAGCAGCGGAGAGGACAGGGGTGATGAAAAACTGTTTTTT
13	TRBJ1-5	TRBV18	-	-	CASGKWGGQPQHF	TGTGCCAGCGGGAAGTGGGGGGGTCAGCCCCAGCATTTT
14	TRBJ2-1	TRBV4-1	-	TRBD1	CASSGQGAYNEQFF	TGCGCCAGCAGCGGGCAGGGGGCTTACAATGAGCAGTTCTTC
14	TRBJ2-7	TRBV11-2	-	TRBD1	CASSSGTGAVEQYF	TGTGCCAGCAGCTCCGGGACAGGGGCTGTCGAGCAGTACTTC
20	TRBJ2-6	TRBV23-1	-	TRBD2	CASSPSSGLAGGSGANVLTF	TGCGCCAGCAGTCCCTCGAGTGGGCTAGCGGGGGGCTCTGGGGCCAACGTCCTGACTTTC
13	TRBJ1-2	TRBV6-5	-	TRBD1	CASKGQGDYGYTF	TGTGCCAGCAAAGGACAGGGGGACTATGGCTACACCTTC
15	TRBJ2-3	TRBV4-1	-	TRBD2	CASSQDLAVTDTQYF	TGCGCCAGCAGCCAGGACCTAGCGGTCACAGATACGCAGTATTTT
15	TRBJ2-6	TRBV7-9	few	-	CPSSLWGVGANVLTF	TGTCCCAGCAGCCTATGGGGAGTTGGGGCCAACGTCCTGACTTTC
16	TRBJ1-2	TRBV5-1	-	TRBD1	CASSNGPGDSAYGYTF	TGCGCCAGCAGCAATGGTCCGGGGGACAGCGCCTATGGCTACACCTTC
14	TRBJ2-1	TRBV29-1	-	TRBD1	CSVEDREGDNEQFF	TGCAGCGTTGAGGACAGGGAAGGCGACAATGAGCAGTTCTTC
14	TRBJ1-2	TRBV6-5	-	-	CASSQSGVLYGYTF	TGTGCCAGCAGTCAGTCAGGGGTTCTCTATGGCTACACCTTC
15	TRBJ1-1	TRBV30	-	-	CAWISPQGLHTEAFF	TGTGCCTGGATATCTCCCCAGGGATTGCACACTGAAGCTTTCTTT
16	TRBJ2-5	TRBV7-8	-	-	CASSPTVPLGGETQYF	TGTGCCAGCAGCCCGACGGTACCGCTCGGAGGGGAGACCCAGTACTTC
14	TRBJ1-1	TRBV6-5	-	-	CASSYADTNTEAFF	TGTGCCAGCAGTTACGCAGATACGAACACTGAAGCTTTCTTT
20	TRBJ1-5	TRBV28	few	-	CASSYAGKGPWWYSNQPQHF	TGTGCCAGCAGTTATGCAGGGAAAGGTCCCTGGTGGTATAGCAATCAGCCCCAGCATTTT